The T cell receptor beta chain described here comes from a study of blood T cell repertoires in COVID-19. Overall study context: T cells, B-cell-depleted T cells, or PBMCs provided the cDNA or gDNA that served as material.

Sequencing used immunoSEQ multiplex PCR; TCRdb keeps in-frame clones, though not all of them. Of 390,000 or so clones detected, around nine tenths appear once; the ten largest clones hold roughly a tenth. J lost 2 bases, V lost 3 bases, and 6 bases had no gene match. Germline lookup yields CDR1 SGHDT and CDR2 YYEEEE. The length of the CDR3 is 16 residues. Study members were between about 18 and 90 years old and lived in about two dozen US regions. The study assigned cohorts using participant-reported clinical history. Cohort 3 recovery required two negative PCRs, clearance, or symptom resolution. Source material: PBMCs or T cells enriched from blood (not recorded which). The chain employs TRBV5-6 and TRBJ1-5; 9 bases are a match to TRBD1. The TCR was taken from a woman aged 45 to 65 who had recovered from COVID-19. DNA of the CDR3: TGTGCCAGCAGCTCGGGACAGGGTTTAGGCAATCAGCCCCAGCATTTT. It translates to CASSSGQGLGNQPQHF.